This T cell receptor (beta chain) came from a study of cytomegalovirus exposure and HLA in healthy donors (dated by TCRdb to the late 2010s). A note on the overall study: According to an earlier analysis of several hundred of the donors, 150 million to 200 million T cells yielded roughly 100 million unique TCR beta sequences and about 300 Gb of sequence data. Roughly 300 gigabases of sequencing data and around 85 million unique TCR sequences made up an early release that covered under 750 HLA-typed donors. Of the approximately 400 genotyped donors, roughly 80% were placed in the genetic ancestry cluster associated with self-reported Caucasian donors. The study aimed to test whether signatures of past pathogen exposure could be identified by cataloging public T cell receptors. The study used immunosequencing to profile the T cell repertoires of more than 650 subjects and linked those repertoires to cytomegalovirus serostatus. Besides the first cohort of roughly 640 subjects, a separate validation cohort made up of over 95 different subjects was used. To predict cytomegalovirus infection status, the study combined high-throughput TCR immunosequencing, statistical association of individual TCRs with disease status, and machine learning. In a later analysis, previously published TCR beta repertoires from 666 donors were re-analyzed and high-resolution HLA genotyping was added so that TCR occurrence patterns could be studied. The later analysis used no new phenotypic data to find candidate immune exposures, relying instead on TCR beta sequences and their occurrence across donors. An earlier analysis of several hundred of the donors used high-throughput TCR beta sequencing to judge whether each TCR beta V gene segment behaved as functional or pseudogenic. Donor age, sex, ethnicity and CMV serostatus were collected together with the repertoire data. In a later genetic analysis, genome-wide SNP genotypes for about 65% of the roughly 700 donors were used, and that subset was treated as a discovery cohort. Every discovery cohort repertoire had been produced on one sequencing platform. HLA typing covered class I and class II loci at four-digit resolution. The number of donors typed differed by locus, with 629-630 for A, B, C, DRB1 and DQB1, about 500 for DQA1, 600 to 610 for DPA1, and 450 to 480 for DPB1. Because of strong linkage in the cohort, a few DR-DQ haplotypes were treated as single units for association and clustering. Among about 390 genotyped donors of the cohort, an average of approximately 230,000 unique TCR beta nucleotide sequences were sequenced per donor, approximately 20% of them non-productive. Summary of the overall study and its limitations: The authors suggested that the approach could potentially be generalized to other disease states and immunological phenotypes. Strong co-occurrence of HLA alleles, especially DR and DQ, made assigning TCR associations to individual alleles difficult. Linkage disequilibrium might explain the correlated functional status among segregating V segments, but an unknown experimental factor could not be ruled out. Because counts were too low, roughly 18 rarely observed V segments, including chromosome 9 orphons, were left out of the earlier analysis of approximately 580 of the donors. CMV serostatus was the only immune exposure information available for the cohort. Across donors, most TCR sequences were observed very rarely, whereas some public TCRs were present in many individuals. The study gave a list of 150 to 200 TCR beta chains associated with cytomegalovirus. HLA typing was unavailable for some donors at each locus, so association tests used only the typed subset. A further reported finding was that TCR beta sequences accurately predicted the HLA-A and HLA-B alleles for most subjects in the first cohort. Only TCR beta chains were sequenced in this cohort, and the absence of alpha or paired-chain data limited detectable features. In a later analysis, TCR association rates were found to vary across HLA loci, with the most associated TCRs seen for DRB1 alleles and the fewest for HLA-C alleles. A later genetic analysis reported fewer N-insertions in productive TCRs among donors in an Asian-associated ancestry cluster than the approximately 670-donor mean. In a later analysis, about 16,000 TCR beta sequences were associated with specific HLA alleles at a false discovery rate of 0.05. Sequencing depth was assumed to be roughly uniform across donors in the presence/absence analyses, though that assumption may not hold. A later analysis found that most CMV-associated TCR beta chains appeared HLA-restricted, with HLA associations seemingly driven largely by CMV exposure. An earlier analysis of 587 of the donors showed that most TCR beta V segments appeared in productive rearrangements either about 87% or about 30% of the time, which broadly matched IMGT annotations. Cytomegalovirus status was reported to be diagnosed by the classifier with high specificity and sensitivity in both the original and validation cohorts. Because the 87-base-pair reads could not distinguish some IMGT-functional V segments, including TRBV6-2 and TRBV6-3, those segments were excluded. Compared with equally common non-associated chains, HLA-associated TCR beta chains in a later analysis were more clonally expanded and had lower generation probabilities. In a later genetic analysis, a missense DCLRE1C variant was associated with V-gene and J-gene trimming of TCR beta chains, and the association was replicated in an independent cohort. A cluster of highly shared sequence variants was judged likely to be a technical artifact of the sequencing pipeline. In vitro tests confirmed that a few of the cytomegalovirus-associated TCR beta chains recognize cytomegalovirus antigens. According to a later analysis, parvovirus B19, influenza, CMV and Epstein-Barr virus appeared linked to several top co-occurrence clusters.

The cohort comprised 550 to 700 healthy bone marrow donors. All cohort members were sampled while nominally healthy, although unrecorded immune exposures were likely present. The donor was CMV seronegative and belonged to the group of 380 or so seronegative cohort members. Every donor gave a peripheral blood sample, and the peripheral blood mononuclear cells from that sample were used for TCR beta sequencing. Genomic DNA extraction from the blood cell samples was performed with the Qiagen DNeasy Blood Extraction Kit. Notes on this clone: The antigen this receptor binds is unknown. Nothing much larger sits one base from this clone, and base qualities are not available.

Measured from the cysteine to the phenylalanine, the CDR3 is 16 residues long. Of the read, only the CDR3 DNA is kept; its 48 bases are in frame from base 1. V is cut back by 0 bases and J by 7 bases, with 12 bases in the junction unmatched. Taken from the germline V gene, the CDR1 and CDR2 loops are SGHRS and YFSETQ. Libraries were built with the immunoSEQ multiplex PCR assay. For the multiplex PCR, a mixture combining 60 forward primers for TCR Vbeta segments and 13 reverse primers for TCR Jbeta segments was used. A multiplex PCR assay on genomic DNA amplified the CDR3 region of rearranged TCR beta genes. The amplified TCR beta libraries were sequenced on the Illumina HiSeq System as 87-base-pair reads. Processing in the source paper ran as follows. In a later analysis, around 80 million unique TCR beta chains were counted across the roughly 670 repertoires, and around 11 million of these chains were shared by at least two donors. Raw reads were error-corrected and collapsed into unique sequences by a nearest-neighbor algorithm in which closely related sequences were merged to remove PCR and sequencing errors. Alignment of CDR3 sequences to IMGT reference sequences was used to assign V, D and J gene segments. For a sequence to be retained, at least a six-nucleotide match to both a V gene segment and a J gene segment was required. Rearrangements were classified as productive when the CDR3 lacked stop codons and remained in frame with V and J, and all other rearrangements were classified as non-productive. CDR3 was defined according to IMGT convention as the region running from the second conserved V-encoded cysteine to the conserved J-encoded phenylalanine. The earlier analysis of approximately 500 of the donors excluded sequences that lacked an unambiguous match to a single V gene segment. An earlier analysis of around 600 of the donors classified V segments as functional when productive rearrangements were above 56.7% and as segregating when the standard deviation between donors was above 5%. To diagnose cytomegalovirus status from the catalog of TCR beta chain sequences, a statistical classification framework was built. A later analysis assigned V and J genes by comparing TCR nucleotide sequences with IMGT/GENE-DB human TR gene sequences. A later analysis assigned CDR3 sequences and most-parsimonious VDJ recombination scenarios with the TCRdist pipeline. In a later analysis, every TCR beta chain was defined by the combination of its CDR3 amino acid sequence and its V-gene family, and reads without a unique V-gene family were dropped. To address suspected cross-contamination and a sequencing artifact, a later analysis removed 450 to 700 highly shared, low-generation-probability nucleotide sequences. For each public chain, a later analysis derived a clonal expansion index from normalized ranks of inferred template counts within each repertoire. In a later analysis, generation probabilities were computed with a VDJ recombination model fitted to out-of-frame rearrangements, and the resulting probabilities were checked against IGoR. In a later analysis, hypergeometric tests were used to score TCR-TCR, TCR-HLA and TCR-CMV co-occurrence, with a repertoire-size bias correction applied to TCR pairs. A later analysis estimated false discovery rates by permuting HLA or CMV assignments 20 times. In a later analysis, co-occurring TCRs were grouped using DBSCAN, and TCRdist sequence similarity was added for clustering within HLA-allele-positive subsets. Repertoires with fewer than 30,000 or more than 120,000 public chains, plus five repertoires with anomalous nucleotide sharing, were excluded from co-occurrence clustering. TCRdb's version of the immuneACCESS table is confined to in-frame rearrangements and falls short of the full clone set. An unresolved V gene accounts for under half of the shortfall where checked; the remainder is of unknown origin. V, J and clone size were drawn from that table, and D and trimming were deduced from the DNA. This sample gives 100,000 to 150,000 clones in total; under 70% of them show up just once. The ten largest account for more than 1.5% of the sample.

The receptor comes from a man younger than 35 in good health and CMV-seronegative. In this chain, TRBV5-1 is recombined with TRBJ1-2, and TRBD1 matches 7 of the central bases. The specimen was PBMCs. The DNA is as follows: TGCGCCAGCAGCTTGGAGGCAGGGGGTGCCGCGATTGGCTACACCTTC. Protein translation: CASSLEAGGAAIGYTF.